Below, 27 T cell receptor beta chains from the same sample are listed, as sequenced in a study of identical twins (dated by TCRdb to 2015 to 2016). Library generation was performed with 5' RACE. Sequencing instrument: Illumina HiSeq 2000. The public reads were reanalyzed by TCRdb: fastp trimming at Q25, MiXCR alignment, in-frame beta chains only. Every distinct CDR3 protein forms one entry, paired with its most common genes and DNA. Here the sample has roughly 250,000 distinct CDR3 sequences; roughly 7.5% occur a single time. The ten largest account for about 5.8% of the sample. These data also formed part of another study, on yellow fever vaccine responses in identical twins.

Sequenced: CD8+ T cells sorted from blood. The source of these receptors is a woman younger than 35 in good health.

This sequence joins TRBV24-1 and TRBJ2-5; D may match TRBD1 or TRBD2 (5 bases each). The V gene's germline CDR1 is KGHDR and CDR2 SFDVKD. V was shortened by 4 bases and J by 4 bases, with 15 bases between the two germline ends. This CDR3 spans 15 amino acids. This CDR3 reads CATSDVIRDVETQYF. The CDR3 DNA follows: TGTGCCACCAGTGACGTCATCCGGGACGTAGAGACCCAGTACTTC.

This clonotype was seen at least ten times. This chain links TRBV29-1 with TRBJ2-7, with 9 bases fitting TRBD2. Germline V gene data show CDR1 as SQVTM and CDR2 as ANQGSEA. The CDR3 length is 19 residues. The V segment lost 3 bases and the J segment 2 bases; nucleotides outside the gene matches: 20. The CDR3 loop reads CSVDFGDGSSGNPPYEQYF. The CDR3 DNA reads TGCAGCGTTGATTTTGGCGATGGGTCTAGCGGGAACCCTCCCTACGAGCAGTACTTC.

This clonotype came up many times. The V gene is TRBV10-2, the J gene TRBJ1-4, with D unresolved. Trimming took off 3 bases at V and 0 bases at J, with 5 bases between the two ends. This CDR3 has 14 residues. Germline V gives CDR1 WSHSY, CDR2 SAAADI. The CDR3 reads CASSDPATNEKLFF. DNA for the CDR3: TGCGCCAGCAGTGATCCGGCAACTAATGAAAAACTGTTTTTT.

This clonotype was seen many times. The chain joins TRBV7-9 to TRBJ2-2; TRBD2 agrees at 9 bases. V was pared by 6 bases and J by 7 bases, with 9 bases of the junction left unmatched. Looked up from germline, CDR1 is SEHNR and CDR2 is FQNEAQ (reference sequence). The CDR3 length is 15 residues. The CDR3, as DNA: TGTGCCAGCAGTTCTAGCGGGAAATCCGTCGGGGAGCTGTTTTTT. Translating it yields CASSSSGKSVGELFF.

The chain has TRBV7-9 and TRBJ2-1; tentatively, D is TRBD1 or TRBD2 (5 bases each). This CDR3 has 12 amino acids. V was trimmed by 5 bases and J by 15 bases, leaving 17 bases between them. Germline V gene data show CDR1 as SEHNR and CDR2 as FQNEAQ (reference sequence). CDR3 in amino acids: CASSTGGGPLFF. The DNA of the CDR3 is TGTGCCAGCAGCACCGGTGGGGGACCACTGTTCTTC. Using reference TRBV7-9 and TRBJ2-1 for the parts outside the CDR3, the full variable domain is DTGVSQNPRHKITKRGQNVTFRCDPISEHNRLYWYRQTLGQGPEFLTYFQNEAQLEKSRLLSDRFSAERPKGSFSTLEIQRTEQGDSAMYLCASSTGGGPLFFGPGTRLTVL.

Ten or more counts support this clonotype. V and J are TRBV2 and TRBJ2-3, with 13 bases fitting TRBD2. Germline values: CDR1 SNHLY, CDR2 FYNNEI. CDR3 size: 16 residues. Trimming at V came to 7 bases and at J to 0 bases, leaving 4 bases not matched to a gene. The CDR3 sequence is CASMTSGGRSTDTQYF. Written as DNA, the CDR3 is TGTGCCAGCATGACTAGCGGGGGGCGTAGCACAGATACGCAGTATTTT.

This chain connects TRBV12-3 or TRBV12-4 to TRBJ2-2; a possible D gene is TRBD2 (6 bases). This CDR3 region has 14 residues. V gave up 5 bases and J gave up 2 bases, with 9 bases separating them. CDR3 coding DNA: TGTGCCAGCAGTGCGGGGTATAACACCGGGGAGCTGTTTTTT. Translating it yields CASSAGYNTGELFF.

The chain is built from TRBV7-2 and TRBJ2-1, with 11 positions matching TRBD2. The CDR3 has 16 amino acids. The V gene's germline CDR1 is SGHTA and CDR2 FQGNSA. Losses at the gene ends were 4 bases for V and 2 bases for J; bases not matched to a gene: 4. In nucleotides, the CDR3 is TGTGCCAGCAGCTCAGATAGCGGGGGGGCCTACAATGAGCAGTTCTTC. Residues: CASSSDSGGAYNEQFF.

This clonotype was recorded at least ten times. The V and J genes are TRBV9 and TRBJ1-4; 10 nucleotides match TRBD1. CDR1 SGDLS and CDR2 YYNGEE come from the germline V gene. The CDR3 contains 14 residues. The J segment lost 6 bases and the V segment lost 4 bases, leaving 3 bases of the junction unmatched. The CDR3: CASSRTGGDEKLFF. The CDR3 bases are TGTGCCAGCAGCCGGACAGGGGGGGATGAAAAACTGTTTTTT.

This clonotype was found many times. The genes are TRBV5-1 and TRBJ2-1; tentatively, D is TRBD2 (6 bases). Trimming shortened V by 0 bases and J by 1 base, and 14 bases separated the two germline ends. Germline CDR1 is SGHRS and CDR2 is YFSETQ. This CDR3 has 17 amino acids. The CDR3 reads CASSLGLAGPSYNEQFF. In DNA form, the CDR3 reads TGCGCCAGCAGCTTGGGTCTCGCGGGGCCATCCTACAATGAGCAGTTCTTC. The entire variable domain, with the rest obtained from reference TRBV5-1 and TRBJ2-1, is as follows: KAGVTQTPRYLIKTRGQQVTLSCSPISGHRSVSWYQQTPGQGLQFLFEYFSETQRNKGNFPGRFSGRQFSNSRSEMNVSTLELGDSALYLCASSLGLAGPSYNEQFFGPGTRLTVL.

This clonotype was counted between two and nine times. This chain joins TRBV6-4 and TRBJ2-3; D may correspond to TRBD1 or TRBD2 (5 bases each). The germline gives CDR1 MRHNA, CDR2 SNTAGT. This CDR3 has 14 residues. The V end lost 0 bases, the J end lost 1 base, and 5 bases lay between the germline ends. In nucleotides, the CDR3 is TGTGCCAGCAGTGACTCGGGGGGCACAGATACGCAGTATTTT. Amino acids: CASSDSGGTDTQYF.

This clonotype was seen at least ten times. The J gene is TRBJ2-7, the V gene TRBV6-1; 7 bases fit TRBD1. CDR3 length: 12 amino acids. V trimming: 6 bases; J trimming: 6 bases; junction bases outside the gene matches: 5. Looked up from germline, CDR1 is MNHNS and CDR2 is SASEGT. The chain's CDR3 is CASRKGTAEQYF. Here the CDR3 DNA reads TGTGCCAGCAGGAAAGGGACAGCCGAGCAGTACTTC.

Regarding this clonotype: A junction end diverges from the germline sequence, so it may reflect a read error. J is TRBJ2-1 and V is TRBV20-1, with D possibly being TRBD1 or TRBD2 (5 bases each). Germline V gene data show CDR1 as DFQATT and CDR2 as SNEGSKA (reference sequence). CDR3 length equals 16 residues. DNA for the CDR3: TGCTGTGCGAACCGGGACCCACCTAGCTCCTACAATGAGCAGTTCTTC. Amino acid sequence: CCANRDPPSSYNEQFF.

In its sample, this clonotype was seen many times. The chain is built from TRBV2 and TRBJ2-1; D not resolved. CDR3 size: 10 residues. CDR1 is SNHLY and CDR2 is FYNNEI in the germline V gene. V was cut by 8 bases and J by 9 bases, with 8 bases left in between. This chain's CDR3 is CASRVIEQFF. The CDR3 nucleotides read TGTGCCAGCCGTGTTATTGAGCAGTTCTTC. Full variable domain (remainder filled in from reference TRBV2 and TRBJ2-1): EPEVTQTPSHQVTQMGQEVILRCVPISNHLYFYWYRQILGQKVEFLVSFYNNEISEKSEIFDDQFSVERPDGSNFTLKIRSTKLEDSAMYFCASRVIEQFFGPGTRLTVL.

This clonotype occurred many times. The rearrangement joins TRBV15 to TRBJ1-5; TRBD1 is a possible D gene (5 bases). Germline V CDR1 and CDR2: LNHNV, YYDKDF (reference sequence). Trimming took 4 bases from V and 4 from J, leaving 11 bases between them. This CDR3 spans 14 amino acids. The CDR3 DNA reads as TGTGCCACCAGCATCGGGACCGAAAATCAGCCCCAGCATTTT. Its translation is CATSIGTENQPQHF.

This chain uses TRBV24-1 with TRBJ1-2; no definite D call. Germline assignment: CDR1 KGHDR and CDR2 SFDVKD. Trimming removed 3 bases from V and 0 bases from J, with 4 bases in between. The CDR3 is 13 residues long. CDR3 amino acids: CATSDTANYGYTF. CDR3 sequence (DNA): TGTGCCACCAGTGATACAGCTAACTATGGCTACACCTTC.

A few counts support this clonotype. This chain joins TRBV5-1 and TRBJ1-5, with D tentatively TRBD1 (6 bases). The CDR3 is 15 amino acids. Germline V gene lookup returns CDR1 SGHRS and CDR2 YFSETQ. V shed 0 bases and J shed 7 bases, with 14 bases lying between them. CDR3 protein: CASSLGGGSGQPQHF. The CDR3 nucleotides read TGCGCCAGCAGCTTGGGTGGGGGCTCCGGCCAGCCCCAGCATTTT.

The chain links TRBV18 to TRBJ2-1, with no clear D. This CDR3 comprises 16 residues. Germline values: CDR1 KGHSH, CDR2 LQKENI. Trimming cost V 1 base and J 8 bases, with 18 bases left between them. For the CDR3, the DNA is TGTGCCAGCTCACCACGGTCGCAAAGGACGGTAGATGAGCAGTTCTTC. The encoded protein is CASSPRSQRTVDEQFF.

There are many counts of this clonotype. The V call is TRBV6-5, the J call TRBJ2-7; D possibly corresponds to TRBD2 (6 bases). Per germline, CDR1 MNHEY and CDR2 SVGAGI. V was trimmed by 7 bases and J by 2 bases, leaving 15 bases between them. There are 14 residues in the CDR3. CDR3 protein: CASTFREVPYEQYF. The CDR3 nucleotides read TGTGCCAGCACTTTCAGGGAGGTCCCCTACGAGCAGTACTTC.

This chain uses TRBV2 with TRBJ2-7, with TRBD2 identical over 8 bases. The CDR3 is 18 amino acids. V dropped 4 bases and J dropped 0; count of bases not matched to a gene: 14. The V gene's germline CDR1 is SNHLY and CDR2 FYNNEI. The CDR3 DNA reads as TGTGCCAGCAGTGGAGCGGGAGCTAATCTCCTGAGCTCCTACGAGCAGTACTTC. It yields the protein CASSGAGANLLSSYEQYF. Using reference TRBV2 and TRBJ2-7 for the parts outside the CDR3, the full variable domain is EPEVTQTPSHQVTQMGQEVILRCVPISNHLYFYWYRQILGQKVEFLVSFYNNEISEKSEIFDDQFSVERPDGSNFTLKIRSTKLEDSAMYFCASSGAGANLLSSYEQYFGPGTRLTVT.

This clonotype was detected only a few times. V is TRBV29-1 and J is TRBJ2-1, with D unclear. The germline V gene encodes CDR1 SQVTM and CDR2 ANQGSEA. The V end lost 2 bases, the J end lost 5 bases, and 4 bases lay between the germline ends. There are 11 residues in the CDR3. The CDR3 bases are TGCAGCGTTGAATCAAACAATGAGCAGTTCTTC. Protein sequence: CSVESNNEQFF.

This clonotype was picked up many times. The rearrangement uses TRBV4-1 and TRBJ1-1; D may be TRBD1 (6 bases). The CDR3 totals 11 residues. Trimming pared 3 bases from V and 11 bases from J, leaving 10 bases between. Germline V gene sequence: CDR1 MGHRA, CDR2 YSYEKL. CDR3 DNA: TGCGCCAGCAGCCAGGTTGGACAGGCTTTCTTT. Translation: CASSQVGQAFF.

The chain has TRBV5-1 and TRBJ1-2, with D unresolved. The CDR3 has 14 residues. V gave up 4 bases and J gave up 8 bases, with 18 bases separating them. Per the germline V gene, CDR1 is SGHRS and CDR2 is YFSETQ. CDR3: CASSLRYQFGGYTF. DNA for the CDR3: TGCGCCAGCAGCCTACGGTACCAATTTGGAGGCTACACCTTC.

This clonotype was counted between two and nine times. The chain combines TRBV6-1 with TRBJ1-1, with D hard to call. CDR1 MNHNS and CDR2 SASEGT come from the germline V gene. This CDR3 has 15 amino acids. Trimming took off 6 bases at V and 6 bases at J, with 20 bases between the two ends. CDR3 protein: CASRTLSGAHSEAFF. The CDR3 DNA sequence: TGTGCCAGCAGAACCCTCAGTGGAGCCCACTCTGAAGCTTTCTTT.

This clonotype was recorded many times. V usage is TRBV3-1 and J usage is TRBJ2-2; 9 nucleotides align to TRBD1. The germline V gene encodes CDR1 LGHDT and CDR2 YNNKEL (reference sequence). The CDR3 consists of 15 residues. V was pared by 0 bases and J by 6 bases, with 2 bases of the junction left unmatched. The CDR3 loop reads CASSQERTGAGELFF. In DNA, the CDR3 is TGTGCCAGCAGCCAAGAGCGGACAGGGGCCGGGGAGCTGTTTTTT.

The genes are TRBV7-3 and TRBJ2-1; 8 positions agree with TRBD1. The CDR3 runs 14 residues. From germline, CDR1 is SGHTA and CDR2 FQGTGA. With 4 bases clipped from V and 8 bases from J, the junction kept 7 bases outside the gene matches. The CDR3 coding sequence is TGTGCCAGCAGCTCGGACAGGGTTAAGGATGAGCAGTTCTTC. Residues: CASSSDRVKDEQFF.

The J gene is TRBJ2-2, the V gene TRBV27; 7 bases are a match to TRBD2. The CDR3 extends over 18 amino acids. Looked up from germline, CDR1 is MNHEY and CDR2 is SMNVEV (reference sequence). Germline trimming cut 5 bases from V and 0 bases from J; bases unmatched to any gene: 12. The CDR3 protein is CASSTPGLQKANTGELFF. The CDR3 DNA reads as TGTGCCAGCAGTACGCCGGGACTACAAAAAGCGAACACCGGGGAGCTGTTTTTT.